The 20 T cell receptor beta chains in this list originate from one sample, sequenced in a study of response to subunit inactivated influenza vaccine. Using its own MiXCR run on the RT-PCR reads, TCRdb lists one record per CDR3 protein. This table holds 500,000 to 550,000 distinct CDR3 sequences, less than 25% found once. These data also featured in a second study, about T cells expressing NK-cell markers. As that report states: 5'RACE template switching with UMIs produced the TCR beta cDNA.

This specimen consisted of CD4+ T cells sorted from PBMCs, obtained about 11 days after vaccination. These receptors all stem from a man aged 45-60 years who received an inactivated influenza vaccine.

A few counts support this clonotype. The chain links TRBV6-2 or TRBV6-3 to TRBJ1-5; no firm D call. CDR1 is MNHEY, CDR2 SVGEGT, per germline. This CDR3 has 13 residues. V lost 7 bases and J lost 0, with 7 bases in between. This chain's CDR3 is CASNDHSNQPQHF. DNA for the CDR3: TGTGCCAGCAACGACCATAGCAATCAGCCCCAGCATTTT.

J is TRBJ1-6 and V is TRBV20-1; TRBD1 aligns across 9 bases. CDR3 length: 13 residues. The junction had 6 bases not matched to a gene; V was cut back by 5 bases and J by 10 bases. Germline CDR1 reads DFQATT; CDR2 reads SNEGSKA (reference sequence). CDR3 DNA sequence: TGCAGTGCTCGGGACAGGGTTGACTCACCCCTCCACTTT. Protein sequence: CSARDRVDSPLHF.

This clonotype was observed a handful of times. DNA for the CDR3: TGTGCCAGCACCAAGGGGACTAGCGGGGGGTTCTATGAGCAGTTCTTC. This gives the protein CASTKGTSGGFYEQFF. The V and J genes are TRBV6-2 or TRBV6-3 and TRBJ2-1; 15 bases agree with TRBD2. The CDR3 totals 16 residues. V dropped 7 bases and J dropped 8; count of bases not matched to a gene: 9. Per germline, CDR1 MNHEY and CDR2 SVGEGT.

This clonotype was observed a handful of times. CDR3 protein: CASSQAADTEAFF. For the CDR3, the DNA is TGTGCCAGCAGTCAGGCGGCGGACACTGAAGCTTTCTTT. The V call is TRBV12-3 or TRBV12-4, the J call TRBJ1-1; no clear D. V was shortened by 5 bases and J by 3 bases, with 10 bases between the two germline ends. The CDR3 loop spans 13 amino acids.

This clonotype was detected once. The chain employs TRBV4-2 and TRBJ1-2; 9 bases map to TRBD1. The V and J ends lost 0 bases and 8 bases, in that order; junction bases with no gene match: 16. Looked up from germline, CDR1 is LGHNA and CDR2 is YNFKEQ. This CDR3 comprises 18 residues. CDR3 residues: CASSQDPQSYRGHGGYTF. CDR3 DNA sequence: TGTGCCAGCAGCCAAGACCCCCAAAGCTACAGGGGGCACGGGGGCTACACCTTC.

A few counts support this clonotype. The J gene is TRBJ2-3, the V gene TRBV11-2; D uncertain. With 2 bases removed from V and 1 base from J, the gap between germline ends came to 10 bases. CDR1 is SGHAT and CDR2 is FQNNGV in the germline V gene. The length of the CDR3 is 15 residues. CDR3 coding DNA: TGTGCCAGCAGCTTACAGTGGGCGGGCACAGATACGCAGTATTTT. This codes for CASSLQWAGTDTQYF.

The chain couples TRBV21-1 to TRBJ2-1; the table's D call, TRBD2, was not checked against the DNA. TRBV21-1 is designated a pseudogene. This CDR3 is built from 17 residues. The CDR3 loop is CASSKEPGTTFFSEQFF. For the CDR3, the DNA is TGTGCCAGCAGCAAAGAGCCCGGGACTACGTTTTTTAGTGAGCAGTTCTTC.

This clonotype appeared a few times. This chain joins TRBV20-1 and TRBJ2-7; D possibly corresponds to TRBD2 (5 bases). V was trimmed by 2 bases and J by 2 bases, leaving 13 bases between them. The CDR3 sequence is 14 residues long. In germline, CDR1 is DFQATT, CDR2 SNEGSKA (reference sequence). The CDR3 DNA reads TGCAGTGCTAGAAACCTAGGACTTACCTACGAGCAGTACTTC. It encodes CSARNLGLTYEQYF.

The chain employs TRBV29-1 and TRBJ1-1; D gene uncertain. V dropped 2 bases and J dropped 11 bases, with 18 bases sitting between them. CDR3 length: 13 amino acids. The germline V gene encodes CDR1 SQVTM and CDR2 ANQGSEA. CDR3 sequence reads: CSVERFGLHGAFF. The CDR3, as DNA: TGCAGCGTTGAACGTTTCGGACTCCACGGGGCTTTCTTT.

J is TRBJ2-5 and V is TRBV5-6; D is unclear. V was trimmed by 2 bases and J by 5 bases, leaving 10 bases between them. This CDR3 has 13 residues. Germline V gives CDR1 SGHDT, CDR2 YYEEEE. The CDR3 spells CASSFFGSETQYF. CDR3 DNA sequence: TGTGCCAGCAGCTTTTTCGGGTCCGAGACCCAGTACTTC.

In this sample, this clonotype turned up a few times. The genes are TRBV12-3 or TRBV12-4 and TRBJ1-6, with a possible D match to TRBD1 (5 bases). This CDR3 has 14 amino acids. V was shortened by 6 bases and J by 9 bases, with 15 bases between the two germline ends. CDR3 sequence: CASSPGTHSSPLHF. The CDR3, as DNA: TGTGCCAGCAGCCCCGGGACGCATAGTTCACCCCTCCACTTT.

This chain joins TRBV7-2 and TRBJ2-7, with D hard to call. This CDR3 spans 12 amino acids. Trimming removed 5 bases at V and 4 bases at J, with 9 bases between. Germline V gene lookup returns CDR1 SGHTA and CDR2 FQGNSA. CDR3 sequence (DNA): TGTGCCAGCAGCCCAAGACCTTACGAGCAGTACTTC. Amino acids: CASSPRPYEQYF.

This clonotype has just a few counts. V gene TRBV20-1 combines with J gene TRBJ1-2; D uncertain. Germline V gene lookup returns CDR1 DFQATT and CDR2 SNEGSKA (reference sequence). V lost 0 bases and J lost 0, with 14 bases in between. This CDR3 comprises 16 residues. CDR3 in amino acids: CSARDLMSSANYGYTF. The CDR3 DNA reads TGCAGTGCTAGAGATCTCATGTCGTCAGCTAACTATGGCTACACCTTC.

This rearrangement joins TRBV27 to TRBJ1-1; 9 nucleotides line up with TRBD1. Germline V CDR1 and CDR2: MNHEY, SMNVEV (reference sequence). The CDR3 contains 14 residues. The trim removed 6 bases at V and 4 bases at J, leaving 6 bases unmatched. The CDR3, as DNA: TGTGCCAGCAGGAGGGACAGGGACGGCACTGAAGCTTTCTTT. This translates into CASRRDRDGTEAFF.

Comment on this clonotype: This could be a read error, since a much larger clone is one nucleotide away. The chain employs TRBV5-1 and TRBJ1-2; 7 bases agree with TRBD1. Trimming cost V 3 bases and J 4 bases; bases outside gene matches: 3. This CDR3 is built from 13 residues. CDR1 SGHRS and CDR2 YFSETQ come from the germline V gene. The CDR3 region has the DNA TGCGCCAGCAGCTCGGGACAGACCTATGGCTACACCTTC. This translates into CASSSGQTYGYTF.

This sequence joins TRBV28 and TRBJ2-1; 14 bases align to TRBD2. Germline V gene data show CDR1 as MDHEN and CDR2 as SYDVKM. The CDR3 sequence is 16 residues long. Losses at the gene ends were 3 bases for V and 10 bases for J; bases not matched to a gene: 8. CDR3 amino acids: CASSFRLAGGLGEQFF. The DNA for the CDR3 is TGTGCCAGCAGTTTCAGACTAGCGGGGGGGCTCGGGGAGCAGTTCTTC.

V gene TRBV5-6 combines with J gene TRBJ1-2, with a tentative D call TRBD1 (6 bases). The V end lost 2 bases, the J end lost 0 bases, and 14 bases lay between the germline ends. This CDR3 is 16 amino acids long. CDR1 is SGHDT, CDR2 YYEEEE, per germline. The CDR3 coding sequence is TGTGCCAGCAGCTTCCCCCAGGGGTTCGCTAACTATGGCTACACCTTC. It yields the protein CASSFPQGFANYGYTF.

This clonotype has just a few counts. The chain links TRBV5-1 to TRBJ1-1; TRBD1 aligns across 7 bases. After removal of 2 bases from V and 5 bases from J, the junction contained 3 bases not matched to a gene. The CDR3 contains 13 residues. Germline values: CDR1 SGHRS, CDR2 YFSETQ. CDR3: CASSFQGETEAFF. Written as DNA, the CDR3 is TGCGCCAGCAGCTTTCAGGGGGAGACTGAAGCTTTCTTT.

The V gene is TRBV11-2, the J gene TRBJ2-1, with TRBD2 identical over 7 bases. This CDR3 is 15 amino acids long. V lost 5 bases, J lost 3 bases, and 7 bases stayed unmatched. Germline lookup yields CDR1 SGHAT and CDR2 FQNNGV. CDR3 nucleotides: TGTGCCAGCAGCCGAGTCGGGACTAACTACAATGAGCAGTTCTTC. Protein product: CASSRVGTNYNEQFF. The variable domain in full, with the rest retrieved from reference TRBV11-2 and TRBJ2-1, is EAGVAQSPRYKIIEKRQSVAFWCNPISGHATLYWYQQILGQGPKLLIQFQNNGVVDDSQLPKDRFSAERLKGVDSTLKIQPAKLEDSAVYLCASSRVGTNYNEQFFGPGTRLTVL.

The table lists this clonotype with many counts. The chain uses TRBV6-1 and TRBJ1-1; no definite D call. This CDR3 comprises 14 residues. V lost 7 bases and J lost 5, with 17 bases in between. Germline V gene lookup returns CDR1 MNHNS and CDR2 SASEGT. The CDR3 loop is CASKKPGPVTEAFF. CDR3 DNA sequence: TGTGCCAGCAAAAAGCCGGGCCCGGTTACTGAAGCTTTCTTT.